Included here is one T cell receptor beta chain sequence, with context. This clonotype has a handful of counts. Its cognate antigen has yet to be identified. Base qualities are missing; no much larger clone stands one base away. The roughly 39 donors, aged about 6 to 100 years, were systemically healthy Caucasian individuals from Russia. Each donor gave approximately 9.4 milliliters of peripheral blood, drawn into EDTA-treated Vacutainer tubes. PBMCs were isolated by Ficoll-Paque density-gradient centrifugation, with at least 6 million obtained per sample. Total RNA, at least 5 micrograms per sample, was extracted from PBMCs with Trizol reagent. Naive CD45RAhigh/CD27high T cell percentages were measured by flow cytometry on a PBMC aliquot from every donor. This sample is drawn from a study of blood T cells in healthy people across ages (dated by TCRdb to 2014 to 2015). Notes on the research overall: In model experiments, template switching captured roughly one uniquely barcoded TCR beta cDNA molecule for every two T cells. The study measured age-related changes in TCR beta repertoire diversity using deep sequencing normalized with unique cDNA molecular identifiers. Four age groups were formed from the donors: young (average approximately 15 years), middle-aged (approximately 40), aged (roughly 59) and long-lived (82). The study analyzed two additional independent replicas of 1 million unique cDNA reads from the same blood draw for two donors, one aged 18 to 29 and one aged 80 or older.

From cysteine to phenylalanine, the CDR3 is 16 amino acids long. Only the CDR3 DNA is retained, 48 bases long and in frame from the first base. CDR1 SGHAT and CDR2 FQNNGV were looked up in the germline V gene. The germline ends are 21 bases apart after V is trimmed by 3 bases and J by 7 bases. Library construction relied on 5' RACE. TCRdb lists the instrument as Illumina HiSeq 2500. A second PCR of about 6 to 12 cycles was run with a J-beta primer mix and a sample-barcoded 5' primer. Each TCR beta cDNA molecule received a unique molecular identifier from a template-switch 5' adaptor carrying 12 random nucleotides. Each sample yielded at least 2.5 million CDR3-containing paired-end reads. First-strand cDNA was synthesized from all RNA with the Mint cDNA synthesis kit, primed by a TRBC-specific oligonucleotide. After uracil-DNA glycosylase treatment, a first 18-cycle PCR used universal primers M1SS and BC2_uni_R on all cDNA. For the original study's pipeline: Normalization of each sample was performed by random selection of 1 million high-quality reads, each carrying a distinct molecular identifier. Reads with shared molecular identifiers were discarded instead of being binned into consensus sequences. MiTCR, run with a Q25 quality threshold and the strictest error-elimination algorithm, handled CDR3 identification, clonotype clustering and error correction. A nonparametric unseen species model using Euler transformation provided a lower-bound estimate of total TCR beta diversity. Starting from the raw public reads, TCRdb applied fastp trimming at Q25, assembled clones with MiXCR and retained in-frame beta chains. Entries that share a CDR3 protein sequence are merged under the most common genes and DNA. TCRdb, not the authors, supplied the V and J calls. Recorded for this sample are over 500,000 distinct CDR3 sequences; 27% of them occurred a single time. In total, the top ten clones hold about 3.3% of the sample.

Findings and caveats that apply to the study as a whole: Observed TCR beta diversity per million T cells fell roughly linearly with age, and a significant reduction was already apparent by age roughly 40. Bulk unsorted PBMC profiling prevented conclusive comparison of naive and antigen-experienced compartments. Observed TCR beta diversity correlated strongly with the percentage of naive T cells measured by flow cytometry. Estimates of total diversity from one million sequenced T cells were regarded as lower bounds and underestimates. The long-lived group showed more naive CD4+ T cells, fewer expanded clones and increased TCR diversity than the aged group, suggesting age selection. Because donor CMV infection status was unknown, age-related changes in expanded clonotypes were potentially confounded.

These data were likewise used in another study, on T cells of mothers and their children. As the second study states: Nine systemically healthy Caucasian individuals, comprising three mothers and their six children, were included as donors. cDNA synthesis consumed the entire amount of extracted RNA, loaded at approximately 1.5 ug RNA in each 15 ul reaction. Sample barcodes and 2-4 random nucleotides were added via the M1S primer in the second PCR. Over 8 million TCR beta CDR3 reads came from each mother, compared with some 3 million reads from each child. Thymic selection similarly shapes TCR recombination output in related and unrelated pairs, with minor effect from inherited differences. Normalized repertoire overlap in related mother-child pairs was always slightly higher than in unrelated mother-child pairs, but the difference was never significant. No persistent microchimeric T cell clones were found, with a detection sensitivity of around 100 clones per million clonotypes. The study used deep NGS to compare TCR beta repertoires of mothers and children, seeking features distinguishing related mother-child pairs from unrelated individuals. Mothers averaged roughly 40 +/- 4 years of age and children averaged about 10 +/- 4 years. After adapter ligation with NEBNext reagents, the libraries were sequenced on Illumina HiSeq 2000 with 100+100 nt paired-end reads. To prevent cross-contamination, the mother and child libraries were prepared a month apart and were sequenced in separate runs. For each donor, somewhere between about 450,000 and 2,000,000 distinct TCR beta clonotypes were identified. Naive TCR beta clonotypes were estimated from low-frequency clonotypes matched to each donor's FACS-determined naive share, without sorting.

Sample: blood. The TCR was taken from a boy under 10 years old in good health. Recombination linked TRBV11-2 to TRBJ2-5; TRBD1 could be the D gene, as 6 bases match. The nucleotides are TGTGCCAGCAGCTTGGAACAGGGTCGTTGGGCGGTGACCCAGTACTTC. Translated, this gives CASSLEQGRWAVTQYF.